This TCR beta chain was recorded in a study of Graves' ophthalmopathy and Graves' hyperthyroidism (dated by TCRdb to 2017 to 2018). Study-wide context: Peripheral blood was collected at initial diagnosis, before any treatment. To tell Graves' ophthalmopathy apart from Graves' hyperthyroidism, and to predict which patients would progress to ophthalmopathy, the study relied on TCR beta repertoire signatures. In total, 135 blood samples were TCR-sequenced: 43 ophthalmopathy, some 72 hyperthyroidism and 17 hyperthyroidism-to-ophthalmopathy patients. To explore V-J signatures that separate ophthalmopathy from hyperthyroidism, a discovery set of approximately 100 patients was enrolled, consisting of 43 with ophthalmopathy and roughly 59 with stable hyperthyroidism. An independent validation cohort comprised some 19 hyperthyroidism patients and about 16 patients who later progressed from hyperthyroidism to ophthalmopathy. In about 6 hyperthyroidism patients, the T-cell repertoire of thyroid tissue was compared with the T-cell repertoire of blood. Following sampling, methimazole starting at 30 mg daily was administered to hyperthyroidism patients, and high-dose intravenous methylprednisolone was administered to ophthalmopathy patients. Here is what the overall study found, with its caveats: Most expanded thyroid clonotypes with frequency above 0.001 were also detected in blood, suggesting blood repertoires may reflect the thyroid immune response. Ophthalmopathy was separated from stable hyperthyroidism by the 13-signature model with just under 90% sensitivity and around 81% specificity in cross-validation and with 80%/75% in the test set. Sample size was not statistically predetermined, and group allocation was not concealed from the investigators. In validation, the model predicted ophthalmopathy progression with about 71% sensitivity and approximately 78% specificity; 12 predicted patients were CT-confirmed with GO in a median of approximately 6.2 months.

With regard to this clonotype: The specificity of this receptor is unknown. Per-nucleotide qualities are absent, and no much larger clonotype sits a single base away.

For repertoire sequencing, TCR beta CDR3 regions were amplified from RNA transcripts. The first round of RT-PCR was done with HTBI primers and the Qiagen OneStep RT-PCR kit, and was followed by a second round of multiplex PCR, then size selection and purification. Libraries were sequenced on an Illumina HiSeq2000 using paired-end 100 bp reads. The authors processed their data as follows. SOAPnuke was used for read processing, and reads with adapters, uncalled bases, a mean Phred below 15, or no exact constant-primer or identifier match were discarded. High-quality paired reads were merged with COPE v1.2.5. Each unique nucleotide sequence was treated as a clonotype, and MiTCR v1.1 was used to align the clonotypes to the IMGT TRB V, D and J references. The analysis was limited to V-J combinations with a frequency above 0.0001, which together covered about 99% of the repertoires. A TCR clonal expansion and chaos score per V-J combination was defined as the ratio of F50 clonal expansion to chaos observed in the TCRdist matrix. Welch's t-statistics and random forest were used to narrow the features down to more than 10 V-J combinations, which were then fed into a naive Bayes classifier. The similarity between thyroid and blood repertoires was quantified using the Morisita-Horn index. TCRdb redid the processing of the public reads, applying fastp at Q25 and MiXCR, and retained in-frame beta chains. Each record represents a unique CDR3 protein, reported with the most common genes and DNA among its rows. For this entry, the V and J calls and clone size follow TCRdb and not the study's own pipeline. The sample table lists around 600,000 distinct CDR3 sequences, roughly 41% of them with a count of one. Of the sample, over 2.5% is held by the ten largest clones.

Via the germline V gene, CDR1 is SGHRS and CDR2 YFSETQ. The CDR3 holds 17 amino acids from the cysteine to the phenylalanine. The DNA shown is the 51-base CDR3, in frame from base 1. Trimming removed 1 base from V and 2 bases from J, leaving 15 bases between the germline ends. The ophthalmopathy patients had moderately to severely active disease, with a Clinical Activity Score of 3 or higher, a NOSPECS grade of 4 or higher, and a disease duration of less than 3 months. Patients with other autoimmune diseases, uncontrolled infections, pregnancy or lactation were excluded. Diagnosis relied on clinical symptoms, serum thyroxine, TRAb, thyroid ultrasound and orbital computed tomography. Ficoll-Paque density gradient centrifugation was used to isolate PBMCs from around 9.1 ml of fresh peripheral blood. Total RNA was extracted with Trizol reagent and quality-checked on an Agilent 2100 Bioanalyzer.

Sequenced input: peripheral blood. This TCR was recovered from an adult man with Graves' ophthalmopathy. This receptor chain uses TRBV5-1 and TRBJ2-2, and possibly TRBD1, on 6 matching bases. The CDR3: CASSLSGAGVNTGELFF. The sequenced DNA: TGCGCCAGCAGCTTGTCAGGGGCGGGCGTAAACACCGGGGAGCTGTTTTTT.